The TCR beta chain described here comes from a study of blood T cell repertoires in COVID-19. Libraries were prepared by immunoSEQ multiplex PCR; TCRdb keeps only in-frame clonotypes and omits some of them. The data show 150,000 to 200,000 clones, 70% to 90% seen once. Deletions cut 6 bases from V and 7 bases from J, with 18 bases between. CDR3 size: 15 residues. The germline CDR1 and CDR2 sequences are SNHLY and FYNNEI. Input material: peripheral blood. The TCR comes from a person between 65 and 79 years old with COVID-19, enrolled during active disease. This chain uses TRBV2 with TRBJ1-4, with TRBD1 as a possible D gene (6 bases). CDR3 in DNA: TGTGCCAGCAGCCGGGACACCCGAGGGTTTGAAAAACTGTTTTTT. Translating gives CASSRDTRGFEKLFF.